This record covers a single T cell receptor beta chain. As processed by the authors: How many nucleated cells were present was estimated from reference gene primer amplification. Produced via immunoSEQ multiplex PCR; TCRdb's table is partial and in-frame only. V and J calls and clone size come straight from that table; D and trimming were deduced from the DNA. The data hold 200,000 to 300,000 clones, with about 91% observed a single time. Trimming removed 5 bases at V and 0 bases at J, with 14 bases between. There are 16 residues in the CDR3. Germline values: CDR1 MDHEN, CDR2 SYDVKM. The data are from a study of blood T cell repertoires in COVID-19. About the research overall: PBMCs, B-cell-depleted T cells, or T cells provided the cDNA or gDNA that made up the material.

Participant reports of clinical history set cohort assignment. Sequenced input: PBMCs or T cells enriched from blood (not recorded which). This receptor was identified in a woman aged 40 to 50 with acute COVID-19. The gene calls are TRBV28 and TRBJ1-3; TRBD1 is a possible D gene (5 bases). CDR3 sequence reads: CASSQLQAYSGNTIYF. CDR3 DNA sequence: TGTGCCAGCAGTCAGTTACAGGCGTACTCTGGAAACACCATATATTTT.